The 17 T cell receptor beta chains below were found in one sample sequenced in a study of regulatory T cells in long-lasting Graves disease. Both iRepertoire HTBI primers and Arm-PCR of CDR3 regions were used to build the TCR beta libraries. TCRdb called the multiplex PCR reads again in MiXCR, with one record for every CDR3 protein. Counted here are a few hundred thousand distinct CDR3 sequences, roughly 14% occurring once; the ten biggest clones make up roughly a tenth. Time point specified: newly diagnosed GD, antithyroid drugs for less than 3 months. PBMCs were the source of the RNA used for TCR sequencing. These data were likewise used in another study, on T cells in Graves' hyperthyroidism and ophthalmopathy.

The material was peripheral blood mononuclear cells (PBMCs), obtained at new diagnosis, from a patient treated with antithyroid drugs. The receptor set was obtained from a young man with Graves disease.

A few counts support this clonotype. The chain carries TRBV9 and TRBJ1-1, with D maybe TRBD1 (5 bases). In germline, CDR1 is SGDLS, CDR2 YYNGEE. The CDR3 has 13 residues. V lost 0 bases and J 4 bases, leaving 7 bases between the germline ends. CDR3: CASSVGTLTEAFF. CDR3 nucleotide sequence: TGTGCCAGCAGCGTAGGGACACTCACTGAAGCTTTCTTT.

V is TRBV20-1 and J is TRBJ1-3; possible D gene TRBD1, 5 bases. This CDR3 contains 14 residues. Germline V gives CDR1 DFQATT, CDR2 SNEGSKA (reference sequence). Trimming removed 6 bases at V and 0 bases at J, with 12 bases between. CDR3 amino acids: CSATQGYSGNTIYF. DNA for the CDR3: TGCAGTGCAACTCAGGGTTACTCTGGAAACACCATATATTTT.

This clonotype was seen at least ten times. The rearrangement joins TRBV13 to TRBJ2-1; D is unresolved. Germline CDR1 is PRHDT and CDR2 is FYEKMQ (reference sequence). Trimming cost V 5 bases and J 3 bases, with 17 bases left between them. CDR3 length: 16 amino acids. CDR3 bases: TGTGCCAGCAGCGTAACGGTCGGTAGCTACTACAATGAGCAGTTCTTC. Protein: CASSVTVGSYYNEQFF. Drawing the rest from reference TRBV13 and TRBJ2-1, the complete variable domain is AAGVIQSPRHLIKEKRETATLKCYPIPRHDTVYWYQQGPGQDPQFLISFYEKMQSDKGSIPDRFSAQQFSDYHSELNMSSLELGDSALYFCASSVTVGSYYNEQFFGPGTRLTVL.

The sample holds many counts of this clonotype. The chain employs TRBV10-1 and TRBJ2-7; D remains unclear. The germline gives CDR1 WNHNN, CDR2 SYGVQD (reference sequence). The V end was cut by 2 bases, the J end by 2 bases, with 10 bases between. The CDR3 has 14 residues. CDR3 in amino acids: CASSEGQYPYEQYF. In DNA form, the CDR3 reads TGCGCCAGCAGTGAGGGGCAGTACCCCTACGAGCAGTACTTC.

The table lists this clonotype with a few counts. This likely came from a read error, as a far larger clone is one base away. The chain recombines TRBV2 with TRBJ2-7, with 7 bases fitting TRBD2. The DNA end is more similar to TRBJ2-3, so the J call may be wrong. The germline V gene has CDR1 SNHLY and CDR2 FYNNEI. The CDR3 consists of 15 residues. The CDR3 sequence is CASGERDYLPDTQYF. The CDR3 region has the DNA TGTGCCAGCGGTGAAAGGGACTACCTCCCAGATACGCAGTATTTT.

This clonotype occurred many times. This chain links TRBV20-1 with TRBJ2-7; 14 nucleotides match TRBD2. J was trimmed by 9 bases and V by 1 base; bases with no gene match: 5. From germline, CDR1 is DFQATT and CDR2 SNEGSKA (reference sequence). This CDR3 has 14 residues. The CDR3 DNA follows: TGCAGTGCTAGAGGGGGACTAGCGGGAGTCGGGCAGTACTTC. Translation gives CSARGGLAGVGQYF.

This clonotype was seen at least ten times. The chain carries TRBV5-1 and TRBJ2-7, with 8 bases matching TRBD1. Unmatched junction bases numbered 0, after V lost 2 bases and J lost 5 bases. Germline V gene data show CDR1 as SGHRS and CDR2 as YFSETQ. This CDR3 region has 12 residues. CDR3 coding DNA: TGCGCCAGCAGCTTACAGGGGGACGAGCAGTACTTC. Translation: CASSLQGDEQYF. Full variable domain (outside the CDR3, taken from reference TRBV5-1 and TRBJ2-7): KAGVTQTPRYLIKTRGQQVTLSCSPISGHRSVSWYQQTPGQGLQFLFEYFSETQRNKGNFPGRFSGRQFSNSRSEMNVSTLELGDSALYLCASSLQGDEQYFGPGTRLTVT.

This clonotype occurred many times. The chain combines TRBV6-1 with TRBJ2-3; a weak D match, TRBD1 (6 bases). Germline loops: CDR1 MNHNS, CDR2 SASEGT. This CDR3 is 18 amino acids long. V gave up 7 bases and J gave up 0 bases, with 23 bases separating them. The CDR3 nucleotides are TGTGCCAGCAAGTCCGGCTTAACCAGGGGCCTAAGCACAGATACGCAGTATTTT. Translating it yields CASKSGLTRGLSTDTQYF.

This clonotype was seen ten or more times. The chain carries TRBV5-1 and TRBJ1-2; TRBD1 is a possible D gene (6 bases). The germline gives CDR1 SGHRS, CDR2 YFSETQ. V lost 3 bases and J 4 bases, leaving 13 bases between the germline ends. The CDR3 is 14 residues long. As DNA, the CDR3 is TGCGCCAGCAGCTCCAGGGTGGGGGCCTATGGCTACACCTTC. It encodes CASSSRVGAYGYTF.

The chain combines TRBV6-1 with TRBJ2-6; tentatively, D is TRBD2 (6 bases). V was trimmed by 6 bases and J by 2 bases, leaving 11 bases between them. The CDR3 contains 15 residues. CDR1 and CDR2 from the germline V gene are MNHNS and SASEGT. The CDR3 DNA is TGTGCCAGCAGAGAACAGCGGGCTGGGGCCAACGTCCTGACTTTC. Translation: CASREQRAGANVLTF.

This clonotype was detected ten times or more. The V call is TRBV20-1, the J call TRBJ2-3; no reliable D call. V lost 0 bases to trimming and J lost 0 bases, with 10 bases between them. The V gene's germline CDR1 is DFQATT and CDR2 SNEGSKA (reference sequence). This CDR3 is 15 amino acids long. CDR3 nucleotides: TGCAGTGCTAGAGATCCAACAGAGAGCACAGATACGCAGTATTTT. It encodes CSARDPTESTDTQYF.

In this sample, this clonotype turned up many times. The rearrangement joins TRBV20-1 to TRBJ2-5; the match to TRBD2 covers 7 bases. V shed 0 bases, J shed 4 bases, and the junction held 2 bases outside the gene matches. The CDR3 loop spans 13 amino acids. Germline assignment: CDR1 DFQATT and CDR2 SNEGSKA (reference sequence). This CDR3 reads CSARESGGETQYF. CDR3 in DNA: TGCAGTGCTAGAGAGTCGGGGGGAGAGACCCAGTACTTC.

In this sample, this clonotype turned up many times. The V and J genes are TRBV6-5 and TRBJ1-1, with D maybe TRBD1 (5 bases). CDR3 length equals 13 residues. Trimming pared 2 bases from V and 5 bases from J, leaving 9 bases between. Per the germline V gene, CDR1 is MNHEY and CDR2 is SVGAGI. The DNA of the CDR3 is TGTGCCAGCAGTTACGGGACTGGGACTGAAGCTTTCTTT. Its translation is CASSYGTGTEAFF.

This clonotype was detected only a few times. V usage is TRBV27 and J usage is TRBJ2-5; D gene unclear. The CDR3 spans 14 residues. CDR1 is MNHEY and CDR2 is SMNVEV in the germline V gene (reference sequence). V dropped 3 bases and J dropped 4 bases, with 12 bases sitting between them. CDR3 protein: CASSLNGPVETQYF. In nucleotides, the CDR3 is TGTGCCAGCAGTTTGAACGGGCCTGTAGAGACCCAGTACTTC.

The chain carries TRBV5-8 and TRBJ2-3; D remains ambiguous. V was clipped by 0 bases and J by 4 bases, with 12 bases between them. This CDR3 is 15 amino acids long. In germline, CDR1 is SGHTS, CDR2 YDEGEE. The CDR3 DNA follows: TGTGCCAGCAGCTTGGGCTCAGGTAGATCAGATACGCAGTATTTT. It translates to CASSLGSGRSDTQYF.

This clonotype was counted many times. J is TRBJ1-2 and V is TRBV18; 8 bases line up with TRBD1. Germline V gene data show CDR1 as KGHSH and CDR2 as LQKENI. Germline trimming cut 0 bases from V and 4 bases from J; bases unmatched to any gene: 1. This CDR3 has 14 residues. CDR3 region: CASSPPTGAYGYTF. The CDR3 DNA is TGTGCCAGCTCACCACCGACAGGGGCCTATGGCTACACCTTC. Full variable domain (remainder filled in from reference TRBV18 and TRBJ1-2): NAGVMQNPRHLVRRRGQEARLRCSPMKGHSHVYWYRQLPEEGLKFMVYLQKENIIDESGMPKERFSAEFPKEGPSILRIQQVVRGDSAAYFCASSPPTGAYGYTFGSGTRLTVV.

In DNA form, the CDR3 reads TGTGCCAGCAGCATCGACATCAGGGGCACTGAAGCTTTCTTT. The encoded protein is CASSIDIRGTEAFF. The chain is built from TRBV5-4 and TRBJ1-1, with D possibly matching TRBD1 (6 bases). Trimming removed 4 bases at V and 4 bases at J, with 14 bases between. CDR3 length: 14 residues. Germline assignment: CDR1 SGHNT and CDR2 YYREEE (reference sequence).